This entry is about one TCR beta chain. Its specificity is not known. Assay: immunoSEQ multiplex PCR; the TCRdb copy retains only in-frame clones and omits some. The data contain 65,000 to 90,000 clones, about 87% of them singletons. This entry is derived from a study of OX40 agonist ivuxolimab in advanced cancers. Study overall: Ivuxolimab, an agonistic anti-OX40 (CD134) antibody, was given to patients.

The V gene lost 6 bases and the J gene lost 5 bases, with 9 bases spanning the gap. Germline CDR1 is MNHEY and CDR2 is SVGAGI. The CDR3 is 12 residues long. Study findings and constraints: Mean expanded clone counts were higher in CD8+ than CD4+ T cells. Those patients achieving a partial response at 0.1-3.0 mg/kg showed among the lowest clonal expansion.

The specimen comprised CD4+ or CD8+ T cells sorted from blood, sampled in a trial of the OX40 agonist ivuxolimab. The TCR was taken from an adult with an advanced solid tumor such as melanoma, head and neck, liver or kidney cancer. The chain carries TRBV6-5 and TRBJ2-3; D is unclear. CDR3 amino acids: CASSNTGDTQYF. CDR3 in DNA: TGTGCCAGCAGCAACACTGGAGATACGCAGTATTTT.